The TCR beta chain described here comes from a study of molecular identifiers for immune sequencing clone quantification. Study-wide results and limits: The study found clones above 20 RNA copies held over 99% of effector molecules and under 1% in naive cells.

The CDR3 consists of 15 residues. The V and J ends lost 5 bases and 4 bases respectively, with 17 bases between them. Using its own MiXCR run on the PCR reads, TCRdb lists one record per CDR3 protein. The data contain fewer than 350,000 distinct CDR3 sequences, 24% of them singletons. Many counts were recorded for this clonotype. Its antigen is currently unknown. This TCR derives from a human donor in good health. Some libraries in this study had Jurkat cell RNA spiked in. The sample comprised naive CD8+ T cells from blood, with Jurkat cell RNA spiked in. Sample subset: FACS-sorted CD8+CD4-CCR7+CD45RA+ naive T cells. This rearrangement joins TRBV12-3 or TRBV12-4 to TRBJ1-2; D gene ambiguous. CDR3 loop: CASSPGPGFVYGYTF. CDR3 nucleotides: TGTGCCAGCAGTCCGGGTCCGGGGTTTGTCTATGGCTACACCTTC.